This T cell receptor (beta chain) is from a study of cytomegalovirus exposure and HLA in healthy donors (TCRdb year 2017). General notes on the study: In an earlier analysis of 450 to 750 of the donors, around 290 Gb of sequence data and just under 120 million unique TCR beta sequences from about 179 million T cells were reported. An earlier analysis of around 540 of the donors applied high-throughput TCR beta sequencing to assess whether each TCR beta V gene segment acted as functional or pseudogenic. A separate validation cohort of roughly 120 different subjects was used in addition to the approximately 670-subject first cohort. The study aimed to test whether cataloging public T cell receptors could reveal signatures of past pathogen exposure. To predict cytomegalovirus infection status, the study combined high-throughput TCR immunosequencing, statistical association of individual TCRs with disease status, and machine learning. On average, roughly 250,000 unique TCR beta nucleotide sequences were sequenced per donor among several hundred genotyped donors of the cohort, with 15% to 20% of those sequences being non-productive. The number of donors typed differed by locus, with roughly 620-630 for A, B, C, DRB1 and DQB1, roughly 520 for DQA1, over 600 for DPA1, and some 450 for DPB1. The study profiled the T cell repertoires of some 610 subjects by immunosequencing and related them to cytomegalovirus serostatus. To study patterns of TCR occurrence, a later analysis re-analyzed previously published TCR beta repertoires from around 670 donors and added high-resolution HLA genotyping. The genetic ancestry cluster associated with self-reported Caucasian donors included roughly four fifths of the roughly 400 genotyped donors. Alongside the repertoire data, information on donor age, sex, ethnicity and CMV serostatus was compiled. Every repertoire in the discovery cohort had been generated on one and the same sequencing platform. An early release covering roughly 580 HLA-typed donors comprised about 290 gigabases of sequencing data and around 80 million unique TCR sequences. Roughly 5 DR-DQ haplotypes were handled as single units for association and clustering, since linkage in the cohort was strong. A later genetic analysis took genome-wide SNP genotypes for about three fifths of the 666 donors and used that subset as a discovery cohort. Rather than using new phenotypic data, the later analysis identified candidate immune exposures from TCR beta sequences and from how often those sequences occurred across donors. Both class I and class II loci were covered by HLA typing, at four-digit resolution. General study outcomes and caveats: Because HLA typing was missing for some donors at each locus, association tests included only the typed subset. A further reported finding was that TCR beta sequences accurately predicted the HLA-A and HLA-B alleles for most subjects in the first cohort. The classifier was reported to diagnose cytomegalovirus status with high specificity and sensitivity in both the original and validation cohorts. The cohort was sequenced for TCR beta chains only, and without alpha or paired-chain data the features that could be detected were limited. Because the 87-base-pair reads could not distinguish some IMGT-functional V segments, including TRBV6-2 and TRBV6-3, those segments were excluded. According to the authors, the approach could potentially be generalized to other disease states and immunological phenotypes. Across donors, most TCR sequences were observed very rarely, whereas some public TCRs were present in many individuals. Linkage disequilibrium might explain the correlated functional status among segregating V segments, but an unknown experimental factor could not be ruled out. A later genetic analysis reported fewer N-insertions in productive TCRs among donors in an Asian-associated ancestry cluster than the roughly 720-donor mean. Presence/absence analyses assumed roughly uniform sequencing depth across donors, an assumption that may not hold. In an earlier analysis of roughly 560 of the donors, most TCR beta V segments were observed in productive rearrangements about 87% or about 30% of the time, broadly matching IMGT annotations. At a false discovery rate of 0.05, a later analysis linked around 15,000 TCR beta sequences to specific HLA alleles. Three of the identified cytomegalovirus-associated TCR beta chains were confirmed in vitro to be specific for cytomegalovirus antigens. A total of about 150 TCR beta chains were listed by the study as associated with cytomegalovirus. According to a later analysis, most CMV-associated TCR beta chains appeared to be HLA-restricted, and the HLA associations seemed to be driven largely by CMV exposure. A later genetic analysis associated a missense DCLRE1C variant with V-gene and J-gene trimming of TCR beta chains, and an independent cohort replicated the association. A group of highly shared sequence variants was considered likely to be a technical artifact of the sequencing pipeline. A later analysis reported that several top co-occurrence clusters appeared linked to parvovirus B19, influenza, CMV and Epstein-Barr virus. In a later analysis, TCR association rates were found to vary across HLA loci, with the most associated TCRs seen for DRB1 alleles and the fewest for HLA-C alleles. In a later analysis, HLA-associated TCR beta chains were found to be more clonally expanded and to have lower generation probabilities than equally common non-associated chains. Assigning TCR associations to individual alleles was difficult when HLA alleles, especially DR and DQ, strongly co-occurred. Because counts were too low, seventeen rarely observed V segments, including chromosome 9 orphons, were excluded from the earlier analysis of several hundred of the donors. Immune exposure information for the cohort was limited to CMV serostatus.

From its cysteine to its phenylalanine, the CDR3 spans 15 amino acids. Only the CDR3 DNA stays, 45 bases, in frame from base 1. Trimming at the junction amounts to 5 bases on V and 1 base on J, and the germline ends lie 15 bases apart. CDR1 and CDR2 were assigned from the germline V gene as SGDLS and YYNGEE. As for this clone: Its target antigen remains unknown. No clone much larger than this one lies a single base away; base qualities are absent.

In total, 666 healthy bone marrow donors made up the cohort. All cohort members were sampled while nominally healthy, although unrecorded immune exposures were likely present. The donor tested CMV seropositive, placing the donor among the 289 seropositive members of the cohort. A peripheral blood sample was collected from each donor, and TCR beta sequencing was performed on peripheral blood mononuclear cells. Genomic DNA was extracted from the blood cell samples with the Qiagen DNeasy Blood Extraction Kit. Library generation was performed with the immunoSEQ multiplex PCR assay. The multiplex PCR relied on a mix of 60 forward primers for TCR Vbeta segments and 13 reverse primers for TCR Jbeta segments. A multiplex PCR assay on genomic DNA amplified the CDR3 region of rearranged TCR beta genes. On the Illumina HiSeq System, the amplified TCR beta libraries were sequenced as 87-base-pair reads. In the source study's methods: Across the 500 to 700 repertoires, a later analysis counted 78 million or so unique TCR beta chains, approximately 10 million of which were shared by at least two donors. A nearest-neighbor algorithm error-corrected the raw reads and collapsed the reads into unique sequences, merging closely related sequences to remove PCR and sequencing errors. To assign V, D and J gene segments, CDR3 sequences were aligned to IMGT reference sequences. For a sequence to be retained, at least a six-nucleotide match to both a V gene segment and a J gene segment was required. Rearrangements were called productive when the CDR3 lacked stop codons and stayed in frame with V and J; all others were non-productive. CDR3 was defined by IMGT convention, running from the second conserved V-encoded cysteine to the conserved J-encoded phenylalanine. In an earlier analysis of 500 to 650 of the donors, sequences lacking an unambiguous match to a single V gene segment were excluded. In an earlier analysis of approximately 500 of the donors, a V segment was called functional when productive rearrangements were above 56.7%, and segregating when the standard deviation between donors exceeded 5%. A statistical classification framework was built to diagnose cytomegalovirus status from the catalog of TCR beta chain sequences. V and J gene assignment, in a later analysis, came from comparing TCR nucleotide sequences with IMGT/GENE-DB human TR gene sequences. In a later analysis, CDR3 sequences and most-parsimonious VDJ recombination scenarios were assigned using the TCRdist pipeline. A later analysis defined each TCR beta chain by its CDR3 amino acid sequence plus V-gene family, and excluded reads lacking a unique V-gene family. To address suspected cross-contamination and a sequencing artifact, a later analysis removed around 590 highly shared, low-generation-probability nucleotide sequences. In a later analysis, a clonal expansion index for each public chain was calculated from normalized within-repertoire ranks of inferred template counts. A later analysis computed generation probabilities with a VDJ recombination model fitted to out-of-frame rearrangements, and checked the results against IGoR. A later analysis scored TCR-TCR, TCR-HLA and TCR-CMV co-occurrence with hypergeometric tests, applying a repertoire-size bias correction to TCR pairs. In a later analysis, false discovery rates were estimated by permuting HLA or CMV assignments 20 times. In a later analysis, co-occurring TCRs were grouped using DBSCAN, and TCRdist sequence similarity was added for clustering within HLA-allele-positive subsets. Repertoires with fewer than 30,000 or more than 120,000 public chains, plus five repertoires with anomalous nucleotide sharing, were excluded from co-occurrence clustering. What TCRdb holds here is the immuneACCESS table cut down to in-frame rearrangements. Part of the clones is not present; checked against another copy, under half of the missing clones reflect an unresolved V gene, and the others are unexplained. V and J calls and clone size are given by that table; D and trimming were obtained from the DNA. The sample profile shows just over 150,000 clones; approximately 80% of them were found once. The ten largest make up around 6.6% of the sample.

Sample: PBMCs. The source is a male donor in good health and CMV-seropositive. Rearrangement joined TRBV9 to TRBJ1-2, with a tentative D gene TRBD1 over 5 matching bases. The nucleotides read TGTGCCAGCAGTCCCCGACTTGACAGTAACTATGGCTACACCTTC. Its translation reads: CASSPRLDSNYGYTF.